The source of this T cell receptor beta chain is a study of OX40 agonist ivuxolimab in advanced cancers. Study information: Ivuxolimab is a fully human IgG2 antibody that activates OX40 (CD134). The mean age was 60 years, ranging from about 20 to 79, with 65% to 90% of participants male. Patients treated during dose escalation were battling hepatocellular carcinoma, melanoma, renal cell or head and neck cancer.

Libraries were prepared by immunoSEQ multiplex PCR; TCRdb keeps only in-frame clonotypes and omits some of them. The data show roughly 86,000 clones, approximately 90% seen once. CDR1 and CDR2 from the germline V gene are MNHNS and SASEGT. The CDR3 is 18 amino acids. Trimming pared 3 bases from V and 3 bases from J, leaving 23 bases between. The material was CD4+ or CD8+ T cells sorted from blood, obtained in a trial of the OX40 agonist ivuxolimab. This sequence joins TRBV6-1 and TRBJ1-1; tentatively, D is TRBD1 (6 bases). This receptor was taken from an adult with an advanced solid tumor such as melanoma, head and neck, liver or kidney cancer. As DNA, the CDR3 is TGTGCCAGCAGTGAGAGGCACAGGGAAGATGCGGGGGACACTGAAGCTTTCTTT. This gives the protein CASSERHREDAGDTEAFF.